This T cell receptor beta chain appears in the sequencing data of a study of T cell changes during pregnancy in multiple sclerosis. Trimming took off 6 bases at V and 0 bases at J, with 11 bases between the two ends. CDR1 is MDHEN, CDR2 SYDVKM, per germline. This CDR3 spans 15 amino acids. The assay was immunoSEQ multiplex PCR, and TCRdb's table has in-frame clones only and misses some. The table records fewer than 130,000 clones, roughly 92% of them present only once. The genes are TRBV28 and TRBJ2-2; TRBD1 might be the D (6 bases). This material consisted of peripheral blood, taken after pregnancy. The sequence derives from a female donor with multiple sclerosis, enrolled in a pregnancy study. For the CDR3, the DNA is TGTGCCAGCAGAAACAACAGGGCGAACACCGGGGAGCTGTTTTTT. Translation: CASRNNRANTGELFF.